This TCR beta chain was profiled in a study of T cells in localized non-small cell lung cancer. This clone was found a few times. The ends were cut back, 6 bases at V and 7 bases at J, with 16 bases in the middle. Germline V gives CDR1 SNHLY, CDR2 FYNNEI. The CDR3 covers 14 residues. This table comes from immunoSEQ multiplex PCR, and its TCRdb copy is limited to in-frame clones, with some not included. The sample shows about 91,000 clones, roughly 90% of them seen only once. This sample comprised peripheral blood, obtained before any cancer treatment. J is TRBJ2-4 and V is TRBV2; either TRBD1 or TRBD2 may supply D (5 bases each). This receptor was obtained from a man aged 35-75 years with stage I squamous cell lung carcinoma. The CDR3 loop is CASRGESGTNIQYF. The CDR3 DNA reads as TGTGCCAGCAGGGGGGAGTCCGGGACGAACATTCAGTACTTC.